This T cell receptor (beta chain) was identified during a study of early T cells in non-severe SARS-CoV-2 infection. In TCRdb, the 5' RACE reads were re-called with MiXCR into one record per CDR3 protein. The sample contains over 60,000 distinct CDR3 sequences, around 13% of which appear only once. CDR3 length: 13 amino acids. Germline CDR1 reads SGHAT; CDR2 reads FQNNGV. V was cut by 6 bases and J by 5 bases, with 12 bases left in between. Study-level points and caveats: VDJdb matching favored anti-spike CD8 responses, missing private and CD4 specificities.

In the case of this clonotype: Its antigen is not known.

Specimen: whole blood. The clonotype originates from an adult who was a healthcare worker with PCR-confirmed SARS-CoV-2 infection or an uninfected control (not recorded which). This chain links TRBV11-2 with TRBJ2-3; tentative D call: TRBD1 (5 bases). DNA for the CDR3: TGTGCCAGCAGTTCAGTCCAGGGAGATACGCAGTATTTT. This sequence encodes CASSSVQGDTQYF.